One sample yielded the 11 T cell receptor beta chains listed below, sequenced in a study of tumor-infiltrating lymphocytes in oesophageal squamous cell carcinoma (dated by TCRdb to the mid-2010s). Library preparation was by PCR. Data came from an Illumina HiSeq 2000. TCRdb trimmed public reads at Q25 via fastp, called clones via MiXCR and kept in-frame beta chains. Every CDR3 protein is listed once, alongside the most common genes and DNA of its rows. For this sample the table gives roughly 16,000 distinct CDR3 sequences, of which 45% to 50% were detected only once. The ten top clones hold approximately 44% of the sample. Sequencing was performed on normal esophageal tissue next to the tumor. Receptors originate from a female donor with esophageal squamous cell carcinoma.

This clonotype was seen once. The V gene is TRBV6-9, the J gene TRBJ1-6, with D possibly matching TRBD1 (6 bases). Germline CDR1 and CDR2: MNHGY and SVAAGI. The CDR3 totals 14 residues. V was shortened by 3 bases and J by 10 bases, with 13 bases between the two germline ends. CDR3 sequence: CASSYGGAQSPLHF. In DNA form, the CDR3 reads TGTGCCAGCAGTTACGGGGGGGCTCAGTCACCCCTCCACTTT.

This clonotype was counted only a few times. The chain combines TRBV12-3 or TRBV12-4 with TRBJ1-1; 10 positions match TRBD1. The CDR3 has 13 residues. V dropped 5 bases and J dropped 5; count of bases not matched to a gene: 2. The CDR3 protein is CASSDRGRTEAFF. CDR3 coding DNA: TGTGCCAGCAGTGACAGGGGGCGTACTGAAGCTTTCTTT.

The table lists this clonotype with a few counts. This chain links TRBV7-2 with TRBJ2-3; a possible D gene is TRBD1 (6 bases). Trimming pared 3 bases from V and 0 bases from J, leaving 10 bases between. There are 15 residues in the CDR3. CDR1 SGHTA and CDR2 FQGNSA come from the germline V gene. The CDR3 reads CASSLPTGSTDTQYF. CDR3 in DNA: TGTGCCAGCAGCTTGCCCACAGGGAGCACAGATACGCAGTATTTT.

The chain carries TRBV12-3 or TRBV12-4 and TRBJ1-1; D gene unclear. This CDR3 is built from 13 residues. With 0 bases removed from V and 7 bases from J, the gap between germline ends came to 9 bases. The CDR3 nucleotides read TGTGCCAGCAGTTTAGCTGGGCGAGGTGAAGCTTTCTTT. Translated: CASSLAGRGEAFF.

In its sample, this clonotype was seen many times. This chain joins TRBV14 and TRBJ2-7; 7 bases are a match to TRBD2. Looked up from germline, CDR1 is SGHDN and CDR2 is FVKESK. The CDR3 length is 15 residues. J was trimmed by 4 bases and V by 2 bases; bases with no gene match: 8. The DNA for the CDR3 is TGTGCCAGCAGCCAACTTGCGGGAGTGGTATACGAGCAGTACTTC. Translation gives CASSQLAGVVYEQYF.

The chain is built from TRBV6-1 and TRBJ1-4; tentatively, D is TRBD1 (6 bases). The length of the CDR3 is 11 residues. Per germline, CDR1 MNHNS and CDR2 SASEGT. Trimming removed 1 base at V and 16 bases at J, with 10 bases between. The CDR3 sequence is CASSEVSGAFF. Here the CDR3 DNA reads TGTGCCAGCAGTGAAGTTTCGGGGGCGTTTTTT.

J is TRBJ2-1 and V is TRBV5-4; maybe TRBD1 (6 bases). The DNA end lines up better with TRBJ2-7; the J call may be wrong. Germline V gene data show CDR1 as SGHNT and CDR2 as YYREEE (reference sequence). CDR3 length: 12 amino acids. CDR3 amino acids: CASSQTGYEQYF. The CDR3 DNA is TGTGCCAGCAGCCAAACAGGGTACGAGCAGTACTTC.

This clonotype showed up just once. A read error may explain this, as a much larger clone is one base away. The genes are TRBV11-2 and TRBJ2-3; no clear D gene. The closer fit of TRBJ2-7 to the DNA end suggests the J call may be wrong. The CDR3 runs 11 residues. Germline V gene data show CDR1 as SGHAT and CDR2 as FQNNGV. The CDR3 protein is CASSFHYEQYF. In nucleotides, the CDR3 is TGTGCCAGCAGCTTCCACTACGAGCAGTACTTC.

This clonotype was counted at least ten times. V is TRBV18 and J is TRBJ1-2; D is ambiguous. CDR1 KGHSH and CDR2 LQKENI come from the germline V gene. The CDR3 is 13 residues long. V shed 6 bases and J shed 0 bases, with 8 bases lying between them. DNA of the CDR3: TGTGCCAGCTCCCCGGCGGCTAACTATGGCTACACCTTC. It translates to CASSPAANYGYTF. The entire variable domain, with the rest obtained from reference TRBV18 and TRBJ1-2, is as follows: NAGVMQNPRHLVRRRGQEARLRCSPMKGHSHVYWYRQLPEEGLKFMVYLQKENIIDESGMPKERFSAEFPKEGPSILRIQQVVRGDSAAYFCASSPAANYGYTFGSGTRLTVV.

This clonotype was observed a single time. The V and J genes are TRBV11-2 and TRBJ2-3, with D perhaps assigned TRBD1 or TRBD2 (5 bases each). The J call may not be correct, given that the DNA end is closer to TRBJ2-1. The CDR3 sequence is 14 residues long. The V gene's germline CDR1 is SGHAT and CDR2 FQNNGV. CDR3 bases: TGTGCCAGCAGCTTAATCCCAGGGACCTACGAGCAGTTCTTC. Protein sequence: CASSLIPGTYEQFF.

This clonotype was detected ten times or more. The gene calls are TRBV5-1 and TRBJ2-5; a possible D gene is TRBD1 (6 bases). The ends were cut back, 3 bases at V and 1 base at J, with 13 bases in the middle. The CDR3 loop spans 15 amino acids. Germline CDR1 reads SGHRS; CDR2 reads YFSETQ. The CDR3 protein is CASSSYRARQETQYF. As DNA, the CDR3 is TGCGCCAGCAGCTCATACAGGGCACGCCAAGAGACCCAGTACTTC.